A selection of T cell receptor beta chains follows, all from one sample in a study of STAT5B mutations in CD4+ large granular lymphocyte leukemia. TCRdb's table, derived via immunoSEQ multiplex PCR, lists solely in-frame clones and lacks some. The sample has fewer than 50,000 clones; approximately 72% are singletons. The sample taken for sequencing was CD4+ T cells from blood buffy coats. These TCRs come from a human donor in good health. Both conserved end residues are part of each CDR3. The order of the fields is J gene, CDR3 length, V gene, CDR3 protein.

J: TRBJ1-2; length: 15; V: TRBV18; CDR3: CASSTWDSGEDGYTF
J: TRBJ2-7; length: 14; V: TRBV5-1; CDR3: CASSSGTGGHEQYF
J: TRBJ1-3; length: 12; V: TRBV10-3; CDR3: CAMSDSGNTIYF
J: TRBJ1-1; length: 14; V: TRBV5-6; CDR3: CASSFLGSGTEAFF
J: TRBJ1-1; length: 13; V: TRBV7-3; CDR3: CASSPTPNTEAFF
J: TRBJ2-7; length: 15; V: TRBV18; CDR3: CASSPAGAGAYEQYF
J: TRBJ2-7; length: 18; V: TRBV10-3; CDR3: CAISAVGGRAGGPYEQYF
J: TRBJ1-1; length: 14; V: TRBV27; CDR3: CASSWTGLNTEAFF
J: TRBJ1-3; length: 15; V: TRBV27; CDR3: CASSRYRGSGNTIYF
J: TRBJ2-1; length: 13; V: TRBV6-6; CDR3: CASSPTQGNEQFF
J: TRBJ1-5; length: 12; V: TRBV5-6; CDR3: CASSRTNQPQHF
J: TRBJ1-5; length: 15; V: TRBV5-1; CDR3: CASSLEGQGSQPQHF
J: TRBJ1-2; length: 13; V: TRBV6-1; CDR3: CASSEEGHYGYTF